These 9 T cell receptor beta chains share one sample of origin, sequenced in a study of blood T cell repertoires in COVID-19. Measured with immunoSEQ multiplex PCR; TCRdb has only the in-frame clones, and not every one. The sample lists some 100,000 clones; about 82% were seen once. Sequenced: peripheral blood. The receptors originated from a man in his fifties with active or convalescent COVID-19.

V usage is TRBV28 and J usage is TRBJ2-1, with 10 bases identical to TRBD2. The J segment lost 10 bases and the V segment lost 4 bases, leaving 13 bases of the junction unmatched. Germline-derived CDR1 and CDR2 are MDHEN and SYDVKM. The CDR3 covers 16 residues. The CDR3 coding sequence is TGTGCCAGCAGTTCGGGTTTGGCTAGCGGGAGTAACGAGCAGTTCTTC. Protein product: CASSSGLASGSNEQFF.

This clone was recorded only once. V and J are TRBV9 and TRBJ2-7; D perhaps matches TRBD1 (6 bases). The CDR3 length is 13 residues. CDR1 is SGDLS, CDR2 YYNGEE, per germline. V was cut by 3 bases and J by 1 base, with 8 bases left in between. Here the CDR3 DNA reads TGTGCCAGCAGCGGAGGACAGTCCTACGAGCAGTACTTC. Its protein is CASSGGQSYEQYF.

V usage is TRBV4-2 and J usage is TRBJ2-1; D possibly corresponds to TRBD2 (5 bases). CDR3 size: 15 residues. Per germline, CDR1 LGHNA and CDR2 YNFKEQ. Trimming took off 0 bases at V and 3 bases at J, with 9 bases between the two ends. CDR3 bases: TGTGCCAGCAGCCAAGAAGCGGAGAACTACAATGAGCAGTTCTTC. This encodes CASSQEAENYNEQFF.

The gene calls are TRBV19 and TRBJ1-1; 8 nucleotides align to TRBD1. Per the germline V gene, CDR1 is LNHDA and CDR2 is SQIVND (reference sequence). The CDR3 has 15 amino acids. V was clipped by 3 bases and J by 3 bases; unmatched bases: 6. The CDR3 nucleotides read TGTGCCAGTAGTATGCTCAGGGGGCTCGACACTGAAGCTTTCTTT. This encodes CASSMLRGLDTEAFF.

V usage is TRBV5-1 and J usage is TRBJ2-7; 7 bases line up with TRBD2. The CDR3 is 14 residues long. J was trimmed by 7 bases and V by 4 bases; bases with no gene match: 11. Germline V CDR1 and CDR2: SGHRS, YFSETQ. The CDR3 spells CASSPGWGEGEQYF. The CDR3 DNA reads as TGCGCCAGCAGCCCCGGTTGGGGGGAGGGTGAGCAGTACTTC.

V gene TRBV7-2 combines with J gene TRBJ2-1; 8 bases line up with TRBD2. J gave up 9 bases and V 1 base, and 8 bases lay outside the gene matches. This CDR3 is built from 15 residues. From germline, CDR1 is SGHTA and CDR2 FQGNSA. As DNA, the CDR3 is TGTGCCAGCAGCTTAGTGGCGGGAGGATTTCTTGAGCAGTTCTTC. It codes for CASSLVAGGFLEQFF.

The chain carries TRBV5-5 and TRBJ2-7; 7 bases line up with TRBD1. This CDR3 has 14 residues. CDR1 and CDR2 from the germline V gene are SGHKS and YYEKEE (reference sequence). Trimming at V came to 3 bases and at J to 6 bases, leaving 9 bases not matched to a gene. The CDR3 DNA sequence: TGTGCCAGCAGCTCGACAGGGACCCTACGCGAGCAGTACTTC. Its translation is CASSSTGTLREQYF.

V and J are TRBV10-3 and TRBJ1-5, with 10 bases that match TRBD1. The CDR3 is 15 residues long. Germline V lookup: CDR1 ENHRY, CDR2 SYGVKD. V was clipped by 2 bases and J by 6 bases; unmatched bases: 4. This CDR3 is CAISELGQGGQPQHF. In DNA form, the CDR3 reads TGTGCCATCAGTGAGCTTGGACAGGGGGGTCAGCCCCAGCATTTT.

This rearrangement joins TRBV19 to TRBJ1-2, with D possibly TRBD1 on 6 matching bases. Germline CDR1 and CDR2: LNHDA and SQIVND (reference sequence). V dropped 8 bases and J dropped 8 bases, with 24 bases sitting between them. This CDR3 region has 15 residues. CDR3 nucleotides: TGTGCCAGTCTCCCCGGGACACCCAGCCTGTGGGGCTACACCTTC. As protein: CASLPGTPSLWGYTF.